Listed below are T cell receptor beta chains from one sample, sequenced in a study of blood T cell repertoires in COVID-19. Some clones are missing from TCRdb's copy, which holds only in-frame ones; the method was immunoSEQ multiplex PCR. The sample includes around 220,000 clones, around 82% of them seen just once. Sequenced sample: peripheral blood. The receptors were sampled from a woman older than 75 with active or convalescent COVID-19. The CDR3 runs from the conserved cysteine through the conserved F or W. Fields, in order: D gene, V gene, J gene, clone size, CDR3 protein, CDR3 DNA. A D gene is named only where the DNA matches it firmly. The size field is filled for only some rows; it gives once, few, many or a size class.

D: -
V: TRBV5-5
J: TRBJ2-5
size: -
CDR3: CASSRTSQGETQYF
DNA: TGTGCCAGCAGCCGTACCAGTCAGGGAGAGACCCAGTACTTC

D: -
V: TRBV7-9
J: TRBJ2-7
size: -
CDR3: CASSGAAYEQYF
DNA: TGTGCCAGCAGCGGGGCAGCCTACGAGCAGTACTTC

D: -
V: TRBV19
J: TRBJ2-2
size: few
CDR3: CASSIGQSNTGELFF
DNA: TGTGCCAGTAGTATAGGGCAGTCGAACACCGGGGAGCTGTTTTTT

D: TRBD2
V: TRBV11-3
J: TRBJ2-1
size: -
CDR3: CASSLGTSGSVNEQFF
DNA: TGTGCCAGCAGCTTAGGAACTAGCGGGAGCGTCAATGAGCAGTTCTTC

D: -
V: TRBV2
J: TRBJ1-3
size: -
CDR3: CASTSDSGNTIYF
DNA: TGTGCCAGCACCAGCGACTCTGGAAACACCATATATTTT

D: -
V: TRBV28
J: TRBJ1-1
size: -
CDR3: CASSLDRYETEAFF
DNA: TGTGCCAGCAGTTTAGACAGGTATGAGACTGAAGCTTTCTTT

D: TRBD2
V: TRBV3-1/TRBV3-2
J: TRBJ2-1
size: once
CDR3: CASSQLFSSGVNNEQFF
DNA: TGTGCCAGCAGCCAGTTGTTTTCTAGCGGGGTAAACAATGAGCAGTTCTTC

D: -
V: TRBV5-6
J: TRBJ1-5
size: -
CDR3: CASSVSGSRINQPQHF
DNA: TGTGCCAGCAGCGTATCGGGATCGCGCATCAATCAGCCCCAGCATTTT

D: -
V: TRBV29-1
J: TRBJ2-1
size: -
CDR3: CSVGESYNEQFF
DNA: TGCAGCGTTGGTGAGTCCTACAATGAGCAGTTCTTC

D: TRBD1
V: TRBV10-3
J: TRBJ2-5
size: -
CDR3: CAISGRGTDPSEAQYF
DNA: TGTGCCATCAGTGGGCGTGGGACAGACCCTTCCGAAGCCCAGTACTTC

D: TRBD2
V: TRBV5-1
J: TRBJ2-1
size: -
CDR3: CASSLELAGDNEQFF
DNA: TGCGCCAGCAGCTTGGAACTAGCGGGAGATAATGAGCAGTTCTTC

D: -
V: TRBV6-5
J: TRBJ1-3
size: -
CDR3: CASSRTRSGNTIYF
DNA: TGTGCCAGCAGTCGGACACGCTCTGGAAACACCATATATTTT